This TCR beta chain was captured in a study of molecular identifiers for immune sequencing clone quantification. This clonotype was picked up a small number of times. Just one base apart from a much larger clone, this may be a read error. Each CDR3 protein is one row after TCRdb ran MiXCR on the PCR reads. The repertoire holds over 70,000 distinct CDR3 sequences, with more than 20% as singletons. The receptor comes from a human donor in good health. Some libraries in this study had Jurkat cell RNA spiked in. Sequencing used naive CD8+ T cells from blood, with Jurkat cell RNA spiked in. Subset meaning: FACS-sorted CD8+CD4-CCR7+CD45RA+ naive T cells.

The CDR3, as DNA: TGCGCCAGCAGCTTGGCCGACAGGGGATTGAGGGGTACGCAGTATTTT. This translates into CASSLADRGLRGTQYF. The chain is built from TRBV5-1 and TRBJ2-3; 8 bases align to TRBD1. V shed 0 bases and J 8 bases; nucleotides not matched to a gene: 11. This CDR3 contains 16 residues. The germline V gene encodes CDR1 SGHRS and CDR2 YFSETQ.